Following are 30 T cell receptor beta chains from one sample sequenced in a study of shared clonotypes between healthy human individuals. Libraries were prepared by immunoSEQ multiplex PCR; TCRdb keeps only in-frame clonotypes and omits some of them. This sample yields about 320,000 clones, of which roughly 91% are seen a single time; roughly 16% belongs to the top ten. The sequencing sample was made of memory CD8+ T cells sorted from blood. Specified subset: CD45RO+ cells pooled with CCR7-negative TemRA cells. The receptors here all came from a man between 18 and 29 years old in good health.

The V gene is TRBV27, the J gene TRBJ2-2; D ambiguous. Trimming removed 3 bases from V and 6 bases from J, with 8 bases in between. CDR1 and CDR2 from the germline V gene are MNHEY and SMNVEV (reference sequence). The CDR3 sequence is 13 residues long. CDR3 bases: TGTGCCAGCAGTTTTCGCCACCCCGGGGAGCTGTTTTTT. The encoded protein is CASSFRHPGELFF.

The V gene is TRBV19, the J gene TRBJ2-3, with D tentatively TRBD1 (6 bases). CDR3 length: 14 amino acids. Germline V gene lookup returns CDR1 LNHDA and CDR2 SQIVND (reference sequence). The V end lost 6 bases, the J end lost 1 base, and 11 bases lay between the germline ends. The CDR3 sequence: CASSTGPRTDTQYF. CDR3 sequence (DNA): TGTGCCAGTAGCACAGGGCCTCGCACAGATACGCAGTATTTT. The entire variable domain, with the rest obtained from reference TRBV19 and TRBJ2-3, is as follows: DGGITQSPKYLFRKEGQNVTLSCEQNLNHDAMYWYRQDPGQGLRLIYYSQIVNDFQKGDIAEGYSVSREKKESFPLTVTSAQKNPTAFYLCASSTGPRTDTQYFGPGTRLTVL.

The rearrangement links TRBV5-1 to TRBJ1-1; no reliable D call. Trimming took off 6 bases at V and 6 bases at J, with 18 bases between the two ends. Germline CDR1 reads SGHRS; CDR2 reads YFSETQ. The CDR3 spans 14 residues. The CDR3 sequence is CASKVRARTSEAFF. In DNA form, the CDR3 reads TGCGCCAGCAAAGTGAGGGCCAGGACCTCTGAAGCTTTCTTT.

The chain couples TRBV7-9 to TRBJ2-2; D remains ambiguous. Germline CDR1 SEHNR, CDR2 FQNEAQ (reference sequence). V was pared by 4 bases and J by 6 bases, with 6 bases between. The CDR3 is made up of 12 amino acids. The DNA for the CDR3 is TGTGCCAGCAGCTCGACTTCCGGGGAGCTGTTTTTT. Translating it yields CASSSTSGELFF.

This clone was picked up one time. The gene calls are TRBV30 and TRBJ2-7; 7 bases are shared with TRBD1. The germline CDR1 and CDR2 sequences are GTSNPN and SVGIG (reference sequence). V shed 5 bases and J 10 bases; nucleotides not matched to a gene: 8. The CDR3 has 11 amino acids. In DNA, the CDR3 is TGTGCCTGGGACAGGGCCGAAGTTCAGTACTTC. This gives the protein CAWDRAEVQYF. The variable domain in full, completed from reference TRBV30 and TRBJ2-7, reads SQTIHQWPATLVQPVGSPLSLECTVEGTSNPNLYWYRQAAGRGLQLLFYSVGIGQISSEVPQNLSASRPQDRQFILSSKKLLLSDSGFYLCAWDRAEVQYFGPGTRLTVT.

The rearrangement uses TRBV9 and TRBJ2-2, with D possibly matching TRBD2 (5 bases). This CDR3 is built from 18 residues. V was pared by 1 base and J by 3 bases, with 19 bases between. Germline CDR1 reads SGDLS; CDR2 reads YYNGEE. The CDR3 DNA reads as TGTGCCAGCAGCGTAAGGGTTAGCGATCGAACGGACACCGGGGAGCTGTTTTTT. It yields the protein CASSVRVSDRTDTGELFF.

CDR3 nucleotide sequence: TGTGCCAGCAGCGCAGCTCCGGGACGCCTTAATGAAAAACTGTTTTTT. This translates into CASSAAPGRLNEKLFF. The chain has TRBV7-9 and TRBJ1-4; maybe TRBD1 (5 bases). The CDR3 spans 16 residues. The V gene lost 5 bases and the J gene lost 4 bases, with 17 bases spanning the gap. The germline V gene encodes CDR1 SEHNR and CDR2 FQNEAQ (reference sequence).

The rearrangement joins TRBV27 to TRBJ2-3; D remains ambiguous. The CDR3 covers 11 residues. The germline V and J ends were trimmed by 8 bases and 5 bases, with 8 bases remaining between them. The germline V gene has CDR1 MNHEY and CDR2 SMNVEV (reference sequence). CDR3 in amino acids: CASALVDTQYF. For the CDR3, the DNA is TGTGCCAGCGCTCTGGTAGATACGCAGTATTTT.

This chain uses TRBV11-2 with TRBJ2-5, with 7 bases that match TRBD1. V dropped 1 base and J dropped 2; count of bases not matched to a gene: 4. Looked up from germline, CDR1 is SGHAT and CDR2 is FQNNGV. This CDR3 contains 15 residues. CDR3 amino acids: CASSLGARGQETQYF. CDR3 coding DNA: TGTGCCAGCAGCTTAGGGGCCAGGGGGCAAGAGACCCAGTACTTC. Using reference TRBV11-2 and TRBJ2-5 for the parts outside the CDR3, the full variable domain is EAGVAQSPRYKIIEKRQSVAFWCNPISGHATLYWYQQILGQGPKLLIQFQNNGVVDDSQLPKDRFSAERLKGVDSTLKIQPAKLEDSAVYLCASSLGARGQETQYFGPGTRLLVL.

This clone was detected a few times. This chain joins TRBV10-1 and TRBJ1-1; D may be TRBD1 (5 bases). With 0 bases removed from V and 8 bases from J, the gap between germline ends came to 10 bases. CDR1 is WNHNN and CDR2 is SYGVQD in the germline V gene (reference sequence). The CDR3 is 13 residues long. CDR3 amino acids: CASSESIGAEAFF. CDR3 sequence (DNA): TGCGCCAGCAGTGAGTCGATAGGGGCCGAAGCTTTCTTT.

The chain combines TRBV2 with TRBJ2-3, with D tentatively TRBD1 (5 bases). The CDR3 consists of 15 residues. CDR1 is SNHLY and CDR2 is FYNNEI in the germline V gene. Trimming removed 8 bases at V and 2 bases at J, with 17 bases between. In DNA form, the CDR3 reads TGTGCCAGCTCTCTTAGTTGGGGCCCCACAGATACGCAGTATTTT. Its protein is CASSLSWGPTDTQYF.

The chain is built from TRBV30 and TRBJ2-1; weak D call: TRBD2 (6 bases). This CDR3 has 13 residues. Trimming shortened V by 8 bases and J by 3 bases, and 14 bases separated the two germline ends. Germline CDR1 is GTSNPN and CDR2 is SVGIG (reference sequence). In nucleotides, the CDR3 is TGTGCCGTGAGTAGCGGATTCTACAATGAGCAGTTCTTC. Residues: CAVSSGFYNEQFF.

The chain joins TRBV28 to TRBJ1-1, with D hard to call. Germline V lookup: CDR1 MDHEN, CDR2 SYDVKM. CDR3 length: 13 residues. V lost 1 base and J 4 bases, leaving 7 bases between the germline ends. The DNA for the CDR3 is TGTGCCAGCAGTTTATTGGGGTTCACTGAAGCTTTCTTT. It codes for CASSLLGFTEAFF.

The DNA of the CDR3 is TGTGCCAGCAGTTTATACAGGGGGCTCCTCTCTGGGGCCAACGTCCTGACTTTC. Translating gives CASSLYRGLLSGANVLTF. This chain links TRBV27 with TRBJ2-6, with TRBD1 matching over 9 bases. CDR3 length equals 18 residues. Germline values: CDR1 MNHEY, CDR2 SMNVEV (reference sequence). Losses at the gene ends were 1 base for V and 0 bases for J; bases not matched to a gene: 4.

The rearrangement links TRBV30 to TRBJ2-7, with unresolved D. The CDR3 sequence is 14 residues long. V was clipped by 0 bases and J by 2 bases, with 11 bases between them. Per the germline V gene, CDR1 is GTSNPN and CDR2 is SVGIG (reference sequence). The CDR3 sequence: CAWSVVGIPYEQYF. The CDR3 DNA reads TGTGCCTGGAGTGTGGTAGGGATCCCCTACGAGCAGTACTTC.

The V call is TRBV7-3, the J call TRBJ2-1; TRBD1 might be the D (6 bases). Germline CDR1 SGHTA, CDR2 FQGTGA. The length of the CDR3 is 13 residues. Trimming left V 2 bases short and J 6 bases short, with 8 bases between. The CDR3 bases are TGTGCCAGCAGCTTAGGGGGCATCAATGAGCAGTTCTTC. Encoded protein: CASSLGGINEQFF.

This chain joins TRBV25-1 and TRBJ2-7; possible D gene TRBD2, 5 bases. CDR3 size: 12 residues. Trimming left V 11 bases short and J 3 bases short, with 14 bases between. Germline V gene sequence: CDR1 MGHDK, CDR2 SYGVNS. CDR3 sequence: CASARAGYEQYF. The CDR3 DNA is TGTGCCTCGGCCCGGGCGGGCTACGAGCAGTACTTC.

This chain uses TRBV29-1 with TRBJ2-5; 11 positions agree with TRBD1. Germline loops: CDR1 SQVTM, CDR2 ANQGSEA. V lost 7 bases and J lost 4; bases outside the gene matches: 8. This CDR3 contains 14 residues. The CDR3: CSGTGTGGLETQYF. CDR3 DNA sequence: TGCAGCGGTACCGGGACAGGGGGGTTAGAGACCCAGTACTTC.

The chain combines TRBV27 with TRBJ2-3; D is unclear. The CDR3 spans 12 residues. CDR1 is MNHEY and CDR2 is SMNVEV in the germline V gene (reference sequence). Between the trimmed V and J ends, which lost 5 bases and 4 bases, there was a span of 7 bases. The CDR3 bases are TGTGCCAGCAGTGCCAGGTCAGATACGCAGTATTTT. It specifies CASSARSDTQYF.

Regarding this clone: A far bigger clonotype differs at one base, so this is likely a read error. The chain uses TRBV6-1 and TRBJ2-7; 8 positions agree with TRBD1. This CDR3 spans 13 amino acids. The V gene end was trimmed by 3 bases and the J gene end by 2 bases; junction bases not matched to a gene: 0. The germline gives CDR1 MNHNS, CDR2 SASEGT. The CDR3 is CASSEGQAYEQYF. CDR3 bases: TGTGCCAGCAGTGAGGGACAGGCCTACGAGCAGTACTTC.

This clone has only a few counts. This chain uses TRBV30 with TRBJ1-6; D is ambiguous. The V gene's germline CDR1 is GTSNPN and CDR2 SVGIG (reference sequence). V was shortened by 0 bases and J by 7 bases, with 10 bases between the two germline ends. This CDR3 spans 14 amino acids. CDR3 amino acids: CAWSVEEGNSPLHF. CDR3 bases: TGTGCCTGGAGTGTAGAGGAAGGGAATTCACCCCTCCACTTT.

CDR3 DNA sequence: TGCGCCAGCAGCCACCCCGCCTCCTACGAGCAGTACTTC. The encoded protein is CASSHPASYEQYF. J is TRBJ2-7 and V is TRBV4-1; D unclear. V was clipped by 3 bases and J by 0 bases, with 6 bases between them. Germline assignment: CDR1 MGHRA and CDR2 YSYEKL. This CDR3 comprises 13 residues.

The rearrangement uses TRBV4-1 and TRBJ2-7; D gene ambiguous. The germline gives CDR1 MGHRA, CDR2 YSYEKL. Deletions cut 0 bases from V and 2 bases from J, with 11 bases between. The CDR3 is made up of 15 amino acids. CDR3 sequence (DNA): TGCGCCAGCAGCCAAGAGGTTAACAGCGCCTACGAGCAGTACTTC. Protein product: CASSQEVNSAYEQYF.

CDR3 sequence reads: CASSLWTEYNSPLHF. The CDR3 DNA reads TGTGCCAGCAGCTTATGGACAGAATATAATTCACCCCTCCACTTT. The chain links TRBV13 to TRBJ1-6, with a weak D call TRBD1 (6 bases). V lost 2 bases and J lost 4, with 9 bases in between. The CDR3 covers 15 residues. From germline, CDR1 is PRHDT and CDR2 FYEKMQ (reference sequence).

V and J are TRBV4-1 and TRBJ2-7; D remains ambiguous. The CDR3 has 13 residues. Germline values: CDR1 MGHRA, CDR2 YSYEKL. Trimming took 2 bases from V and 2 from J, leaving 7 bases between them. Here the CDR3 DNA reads TGCGCCAGCAGCCAACACCTGACCTACGAGCAGTACTTC. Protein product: CASSQHLTYEQYF.

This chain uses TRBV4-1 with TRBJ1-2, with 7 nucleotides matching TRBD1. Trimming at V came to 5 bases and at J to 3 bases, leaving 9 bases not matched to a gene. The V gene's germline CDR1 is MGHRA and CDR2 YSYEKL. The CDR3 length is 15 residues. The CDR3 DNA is TGCGCCAGCAGCACACGACAGGGTGAATACTATGGCTACACCTTC. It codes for CASSTRQGEYYGYTF.

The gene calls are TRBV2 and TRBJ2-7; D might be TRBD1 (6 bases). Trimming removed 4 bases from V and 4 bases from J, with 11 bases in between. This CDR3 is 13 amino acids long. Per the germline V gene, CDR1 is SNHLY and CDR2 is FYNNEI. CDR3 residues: CASSGTEQYEQYF. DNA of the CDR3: TGTGCCAGCAGTGGGACAGAACAATACGAGCAGTACTTC. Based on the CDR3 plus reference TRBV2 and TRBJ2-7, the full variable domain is EPEVTQTPSHQVTQMGQEVILRCVPISNHLYFYWYRQILGQKVEFLVSFYNNEISEKSEIFDDQFSVERPDGSNFTLKIRSTKLEDSAMYFCASSGTEQYEQYFGPGTRLTVT.

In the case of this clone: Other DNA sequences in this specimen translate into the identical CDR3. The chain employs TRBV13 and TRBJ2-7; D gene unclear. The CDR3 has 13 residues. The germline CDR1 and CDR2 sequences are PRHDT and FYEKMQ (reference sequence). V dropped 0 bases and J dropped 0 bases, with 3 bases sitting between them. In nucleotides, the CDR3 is TGTGCCAGCAGCTTAGGGAGCTCCTACGAGCAGTACTTC. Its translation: CASSLGSSYEQYF.

CDR3 DNA sequence: TGTGCCAGCAGTGACTTGGGGGTAGCGACCTACGAGCAGTACTTC. Protein product: CASSDLGVATYEQYF. The chain is built from TRBV6-4 and TRBJ2-7; D is perhaps TRBD1 or TRBD2 (5 bases each). Trimming removed 1 base at V and 2 bases at J, with 12 bases between. Germline V lookup: CDR1 MRHNA, CDR2 SNTAGT. The CDR3 is made up of 15 amino acids.

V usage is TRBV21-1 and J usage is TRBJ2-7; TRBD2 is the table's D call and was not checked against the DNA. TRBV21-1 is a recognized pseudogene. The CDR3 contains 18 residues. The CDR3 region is CASSKRALAGEVSYEQYF. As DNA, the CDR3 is TGTGCCAGCAGCAAAAGGGCACTAGCGGGTGAGGTTTCCTACGAGCAGTACTTC.